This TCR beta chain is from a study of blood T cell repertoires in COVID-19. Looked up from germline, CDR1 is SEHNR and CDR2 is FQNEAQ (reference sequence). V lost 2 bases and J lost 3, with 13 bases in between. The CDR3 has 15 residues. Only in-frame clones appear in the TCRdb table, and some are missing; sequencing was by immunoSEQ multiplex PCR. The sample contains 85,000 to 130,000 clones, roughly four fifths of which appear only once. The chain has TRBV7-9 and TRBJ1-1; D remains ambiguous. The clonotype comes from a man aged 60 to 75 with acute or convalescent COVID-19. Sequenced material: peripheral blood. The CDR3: CASSLSSGWYTEAFF. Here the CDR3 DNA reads TGTGCCAGCAGCTTAAGCTCGGGGTGGTACACTGAAGCTTTCTTT.